This T cell receptor beta chain was identified during a study of cytomegalovirus exposure and HLA in healthy donors. Study outcomes and limitations: Listed as cytomegalovirus-associated were 164 TCR beta chains.

This clone has only one observation. Its target is not known. PCR amplification relied on 60 Vbeta primers (plus 13 Jbeta primers). TCRdb's copy holds only in-frame clones and misses some; the assay was immunoSEQ multiplex PCR. The table includes 75,000 or so clones, 60% to 75% detected once. Germline V gene data show CDR1 as SGHKS and CDR2 as YYEKEE (reference sequence). V trimming: 7 bases; J trimming: 0 bases; junction bases outside the gene matches: 8. This CDR3 region has 16 residues. The receptor comes from a middle-aged man in good health and CMV-seropositive. This chain connects TRBV5-5 to TRBJ2-1; TRBD2 matches at 9 bases. The sequenced sample was PBMCs. The CDR3 sequence: CASAAGGPSSYNEQFF. In DNA form, the CDR3 reads TGTGCCAGCGCAGCGGGGGGCCCGAGCTCCTACAATGAGCAGTTCTTC.